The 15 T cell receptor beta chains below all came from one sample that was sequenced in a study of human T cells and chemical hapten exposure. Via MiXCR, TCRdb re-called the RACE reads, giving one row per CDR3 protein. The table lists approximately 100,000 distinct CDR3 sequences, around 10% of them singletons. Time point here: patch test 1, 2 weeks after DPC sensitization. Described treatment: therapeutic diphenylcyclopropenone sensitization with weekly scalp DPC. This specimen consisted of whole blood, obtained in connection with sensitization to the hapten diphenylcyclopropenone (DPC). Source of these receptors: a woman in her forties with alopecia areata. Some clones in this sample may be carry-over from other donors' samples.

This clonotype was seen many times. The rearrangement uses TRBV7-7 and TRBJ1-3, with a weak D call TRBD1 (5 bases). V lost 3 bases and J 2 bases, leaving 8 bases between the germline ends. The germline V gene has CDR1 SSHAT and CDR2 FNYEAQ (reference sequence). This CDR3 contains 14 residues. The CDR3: CASSLNRPGNTIYF. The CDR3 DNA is TGTGCCAGCAGCTTGAACAGGCCTGGAAACACCATATATTTT.

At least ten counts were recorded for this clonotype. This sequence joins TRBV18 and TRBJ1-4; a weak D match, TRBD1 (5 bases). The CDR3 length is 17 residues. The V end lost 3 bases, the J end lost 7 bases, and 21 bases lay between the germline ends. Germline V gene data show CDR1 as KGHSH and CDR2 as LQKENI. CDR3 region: CASSPSGGLGPSEKLFF. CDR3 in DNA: TGTGCCAGCTCACCCTCTGGGGGATTGGGCCCTAGTGAAAAACTGTTTTTT.

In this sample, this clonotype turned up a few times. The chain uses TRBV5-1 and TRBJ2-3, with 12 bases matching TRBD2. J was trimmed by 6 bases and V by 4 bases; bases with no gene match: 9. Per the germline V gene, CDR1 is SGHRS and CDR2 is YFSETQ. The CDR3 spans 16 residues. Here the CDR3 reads CASSLGLAGRVDTQYF. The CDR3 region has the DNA TGCGCCAGCAGCCTAGGACTAGCGGGGAGAGTGGATACGCAGTATTTT.

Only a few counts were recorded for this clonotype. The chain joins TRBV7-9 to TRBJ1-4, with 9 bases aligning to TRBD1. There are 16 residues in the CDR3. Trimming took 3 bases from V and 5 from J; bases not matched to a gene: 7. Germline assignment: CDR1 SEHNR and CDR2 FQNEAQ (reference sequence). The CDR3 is CASSFEPGTGNEKLFF. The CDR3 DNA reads TGTGCCAGCAGCTTCGAACCCGGGACAGGGAATGAAAAACTGTTTTTT.

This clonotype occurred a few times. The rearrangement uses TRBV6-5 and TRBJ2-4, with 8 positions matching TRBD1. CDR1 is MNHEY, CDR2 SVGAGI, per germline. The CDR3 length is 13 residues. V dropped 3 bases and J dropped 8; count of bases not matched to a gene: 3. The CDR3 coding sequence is TGTGCCAGCAGTTATGACAGGGGCGACATTCAGTACTTC. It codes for CASSYDRGDIQYF.

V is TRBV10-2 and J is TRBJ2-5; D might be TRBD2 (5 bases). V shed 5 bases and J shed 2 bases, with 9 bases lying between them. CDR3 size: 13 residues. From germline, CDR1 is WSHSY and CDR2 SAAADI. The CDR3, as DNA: TGCGCCAGCAGTAGAGGGTGGCAAGAGACCCAGTACTTC. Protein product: CASSRGWQETQYF.

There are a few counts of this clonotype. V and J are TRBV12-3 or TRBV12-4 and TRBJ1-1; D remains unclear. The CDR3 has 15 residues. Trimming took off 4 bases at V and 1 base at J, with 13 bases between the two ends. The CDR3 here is CASSSWTAGNTEAFF. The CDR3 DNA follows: TGTGCCAGCAGTTCCTGGACCGCGGGGAACACTGAAGCTTTCTTT.

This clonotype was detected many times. The CDR3 spells CASSPIQTLRGTEAFF. CDR3 nucleotides: TGTGCCAGCTCACCCATACAGACACTTAGAGGCACTGAAGCTTTCTTT. The chain joins TRBV18 to TRBJ1-1; D remains unclear. V was cut by 3 bases and J by 4 bases, with 18 bases left in between. There are 16 residues in the CDR3. The V gene's germline CDR1 is KGHSH and CDR2 LQKENI.

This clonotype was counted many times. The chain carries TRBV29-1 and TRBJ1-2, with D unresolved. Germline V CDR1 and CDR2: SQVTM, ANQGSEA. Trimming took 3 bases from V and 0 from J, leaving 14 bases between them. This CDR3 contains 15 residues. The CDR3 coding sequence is TGCAGCGTTGAGGTATACACCGCTTCTAACTATGGCTACACCTTC. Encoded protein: CSVEVYTASNYGYTF.

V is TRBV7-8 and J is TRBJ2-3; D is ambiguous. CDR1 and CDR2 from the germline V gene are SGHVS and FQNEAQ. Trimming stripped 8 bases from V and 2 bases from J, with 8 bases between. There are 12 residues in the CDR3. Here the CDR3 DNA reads TGTGCCAGCCTGGCCCTCACAGATACGCAGTATTTT. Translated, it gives CASLALTDTQYF.

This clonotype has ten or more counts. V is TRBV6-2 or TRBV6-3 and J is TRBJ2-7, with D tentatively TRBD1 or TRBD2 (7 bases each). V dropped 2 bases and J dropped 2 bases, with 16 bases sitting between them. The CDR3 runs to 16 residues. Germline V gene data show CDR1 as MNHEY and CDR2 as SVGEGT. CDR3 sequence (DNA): TGTGCCAGCAGTTACGACAGGGCGGGAGTAGCCTACGAGCAGTACTTC. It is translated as CASSYDRAGVAYEQYF.

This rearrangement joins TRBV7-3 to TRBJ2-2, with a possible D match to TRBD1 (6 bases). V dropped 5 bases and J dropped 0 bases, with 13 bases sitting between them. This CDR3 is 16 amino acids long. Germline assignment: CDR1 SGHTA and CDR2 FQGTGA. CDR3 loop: CASSIGQSANTGELFF. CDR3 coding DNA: TGTGCCAGCAGCATAGGACAGTCCGCGAACACCGGGGAGCTGTTTTTT.

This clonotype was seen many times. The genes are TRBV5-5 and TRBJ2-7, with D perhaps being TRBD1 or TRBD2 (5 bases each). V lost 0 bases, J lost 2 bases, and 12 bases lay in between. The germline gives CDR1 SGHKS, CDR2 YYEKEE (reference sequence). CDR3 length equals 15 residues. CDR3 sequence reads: CASSLVGERAYEQYF. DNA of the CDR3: TGTGCCAGCAGCTTGGTGGGGGAGAGGGCCTACGAGCAGTACTTC.

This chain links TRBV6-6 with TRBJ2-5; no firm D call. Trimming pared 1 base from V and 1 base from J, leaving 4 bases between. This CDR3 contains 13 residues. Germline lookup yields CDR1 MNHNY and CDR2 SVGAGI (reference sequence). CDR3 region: CASSYYPQETQYF. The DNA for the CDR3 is TGTGCCAGCAGTTACTACCCCCAAGAGACCCAGTACTTC.

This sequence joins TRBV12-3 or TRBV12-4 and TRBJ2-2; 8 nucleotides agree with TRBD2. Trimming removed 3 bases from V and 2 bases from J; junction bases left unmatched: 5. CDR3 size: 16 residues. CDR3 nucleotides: TGTGCCAGCAGTTTCTTGGCGGGAGGTAACACCGGGGAGCTGTTTTTT. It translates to CASSFLAGGNTGELFF.